This T cell receptor (beta chain) derives from a study of CXCR3-negative and CXCR3-positive naive CD8 T cells (dated by TCRdb to the late 2010s). A note on the overall study: Around 140 million TRB reads were obtained in total, roughly 1.5 +/- 0.3 million reads per library. For the TRBV-TRBJ cluster analysis, the naive subsets came from 5 donors, while the memory cells came from 3 donors. Data from fewer than 12 donors, pooled across two independent experiments, went into the diversity and physicochemical repertoire analyses. Here is what the overall study found, with its caveats: Within the same donor, TRBV-TRBJ usage looked similar between naive CXCR3-negative and CXCR3-positive cells, but memory cells had distinct patterns. TRB CDR3s from CXCR3-positive naive cells showed higher hydrophobicity (lower Kidera factor 4), lower energy, and higher strength and volume indices than CXCR3-negative naive cells. CXCR3 expression partially decreased after cryopreservation, so most assays used freshly isolated PBMCs. Because surface CD5, which is linked to self-reactivity in mice, was comparable between the naive subsets, TCR interaction strength was also inferred from the physicochemical properties of TRB CDR3s. Repertoire diversity was comparably high in both naive subsets but much lower in memory CD8+ T cells.

For each CD8+ T cell subset, flow sorting was done in triplicate, and under 350,000 cells per subset went directly into RLT lysis buffer. To keep memory contaminants out, a stringent definition of naive CD8+ T cells was applied: CD45RO-CCR7+CD27+CD95-. Peripheral blood mononuclear cells were isolated from buffy coats by standard density gradient centrifugation. A FACSAria III was used to flow-sort naive CXCR3-negative and CXCR3-positive CD8+ T cells. Total RNA was extracted from sorted cells using an RNeasy Mini Kit. The germline V gene encodes CDR1 SGHTA and CDR2 FQGTGA. Spanning cysteine to phenylalanine, the CDR3 consists of 14 amino acids. The DNA is unrecorded. Sequencing was carried out with a NextSeq 550. The Human TCR Profiling Kit (MiLaboratory) was used to prepare UMI-labeled 5' RACE TRB cDNA libraries. cDNA synthesis used the entire amount of extracted RNA, and PCR amplification then used the entire amount of cDNA produced. Libraries were prepared in parallel using an identical number of PCR cycles. Per the authors' processing: About 50,000 +/- 10,000 unique UMI-labeled TRB cDNA molecules per library were extracted with MIGEC and MiXCR, with at least two reads per UMI required. On average, each library contained about 40,000 +/- 10,000 functional in-frame TRB CDR3 nucleotide clonotypes without stop codons. Diversity metrics, including normalized Shannon-Wiener and Chao1, were computed in VDJtools after downsampling to 5000 UMI-labeled TRB molecules per sample. VDJtools was used to calculate clonotype-size-weighted physicochemical properties of the central five CDR3 residues, namely interaction energy, strength, volume and Kidera factor 4. The reads went through TCRdb reprocessing, and each CDR3 protein sequence gets one entry with no DNA. The authors' filters were not applied to this entry. This sample's table has entries for 84,000 or so distinct CDR3 sequences. Approximately 0.58% of the sample belongs to the ten largest clones.

About this clonotype: There is no known antigen for this receptor.

Input material: naive CXCR3+ CD8+ T cells from blood. The sample's cell subset or site label, decoded: CD45RO-CCR7+CD27+CD95- naive CD8+ T cells expressing CXCR3 (TNR3+). This TCR was recovered from a human donor in good health. Some clones in this sample may be carry-over from other donors' samples. The chain employs TRBV7-3 and TRBJ1-1. The CDR3 has the sequence CASSLRVMNTEAFF.